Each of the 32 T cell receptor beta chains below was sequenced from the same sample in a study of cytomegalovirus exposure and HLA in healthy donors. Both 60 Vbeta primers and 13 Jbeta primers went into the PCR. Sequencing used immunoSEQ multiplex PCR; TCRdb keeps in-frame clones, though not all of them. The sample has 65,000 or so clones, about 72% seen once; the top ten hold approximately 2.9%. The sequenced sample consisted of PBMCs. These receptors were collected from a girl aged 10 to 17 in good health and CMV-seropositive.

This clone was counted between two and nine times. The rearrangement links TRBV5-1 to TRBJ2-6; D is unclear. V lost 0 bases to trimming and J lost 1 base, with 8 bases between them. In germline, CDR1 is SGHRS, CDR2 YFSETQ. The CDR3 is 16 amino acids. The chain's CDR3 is CASSLGQASGANVLTF. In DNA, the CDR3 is TGCGCCAGCAGCTTGGGGCAGGCTTCTGGGGCCAACGTCCTGACTTTC.

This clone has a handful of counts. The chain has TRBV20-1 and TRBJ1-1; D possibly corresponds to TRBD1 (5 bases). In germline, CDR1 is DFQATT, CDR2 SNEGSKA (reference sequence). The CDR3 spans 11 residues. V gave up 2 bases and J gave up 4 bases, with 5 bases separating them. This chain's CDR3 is CSARQGTEAFF. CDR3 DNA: TGCAGTGCTAGACAGGGCACTGAAGCTTTCTTT.

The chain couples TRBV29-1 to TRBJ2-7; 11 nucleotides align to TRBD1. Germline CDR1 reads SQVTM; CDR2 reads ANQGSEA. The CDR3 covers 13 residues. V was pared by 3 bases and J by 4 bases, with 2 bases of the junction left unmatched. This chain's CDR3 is CSVEGQGVYEQYF. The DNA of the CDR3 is TGCAGCGTTGAGGGACAGGGGGTATACGAGCAGTACTTC.

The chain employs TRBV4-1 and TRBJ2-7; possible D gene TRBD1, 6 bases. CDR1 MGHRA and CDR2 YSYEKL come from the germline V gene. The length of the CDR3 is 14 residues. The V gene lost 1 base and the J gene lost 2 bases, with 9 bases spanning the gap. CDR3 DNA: TGCGCCAGCAGCCAAGGATGGACAGCCTACGAGCAGTACTTC. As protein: CASSQGWTAYEQYF.

For the CDR3, the DNA is TGTGCCAGCAGTGAGAGACAGGTGGGATCCTACAATGAGCAGTTCTTC. It is translated as CASSERQVGSYNEQFF. This rearrangement joins TRBV2 to TRBJ2-1, with D possibly matching TRBD1 (6 bases). V lost 3 bases to trimming and J lost 1 base, with 13 bases between them. Germline CDR1 SNHLY, CDR2 FYNNEI. This CDR3 spans 16 amino acids.

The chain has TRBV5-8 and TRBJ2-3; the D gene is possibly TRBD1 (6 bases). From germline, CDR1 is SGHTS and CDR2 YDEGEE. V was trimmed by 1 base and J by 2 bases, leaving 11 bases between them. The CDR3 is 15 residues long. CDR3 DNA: TGTGCCAGCAGCTTGAGCGACAGGTACACAGATACGCAGTATTTT. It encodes CASSLSDRYTDTQYF.

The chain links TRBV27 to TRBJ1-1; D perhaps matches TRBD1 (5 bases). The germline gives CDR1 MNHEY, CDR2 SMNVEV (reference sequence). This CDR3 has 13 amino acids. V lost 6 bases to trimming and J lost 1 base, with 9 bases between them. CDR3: CASSTGGNTEAFF. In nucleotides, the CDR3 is TGTGCCAGCAGCACCGGGGGGAACACTGAAGCTTTCTTT.

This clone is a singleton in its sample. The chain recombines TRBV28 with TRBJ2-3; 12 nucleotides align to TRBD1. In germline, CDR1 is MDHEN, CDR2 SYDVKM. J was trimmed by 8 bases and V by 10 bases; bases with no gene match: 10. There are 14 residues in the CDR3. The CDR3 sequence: CAIITGTGGVTQYF. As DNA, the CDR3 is TGTGCCATCATAACCGGGACAGGGGGCGTTACGCAGTATTTT.

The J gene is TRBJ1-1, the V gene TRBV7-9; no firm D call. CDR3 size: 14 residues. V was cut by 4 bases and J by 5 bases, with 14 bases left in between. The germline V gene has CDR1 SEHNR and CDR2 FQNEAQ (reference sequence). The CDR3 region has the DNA TGTGCCAGCAGCTCCGATCCTACGTGGACTGAAGCTTTCTTT. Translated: CASSSDPTWTEAFF. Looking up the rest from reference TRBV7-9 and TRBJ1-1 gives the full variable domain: DTGVSQNPRHKITKRGQNVTFRCDPISEHNRLYWYRQTLGQGPEFLTYFQNEAQLEKSRLLSDRFSAERPKGSFSTLEIQRTEQGDSAMYLCASSSDPTWTEAFFGQGTRLTVV.

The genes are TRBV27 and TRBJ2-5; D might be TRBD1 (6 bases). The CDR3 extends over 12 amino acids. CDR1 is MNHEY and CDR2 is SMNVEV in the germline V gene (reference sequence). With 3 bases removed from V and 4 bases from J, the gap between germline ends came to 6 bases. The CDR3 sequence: CASSFRGETQYF. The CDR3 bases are TGTGCCAGCAGTTTCAGGGGAGAGACCCAGTACTTC.

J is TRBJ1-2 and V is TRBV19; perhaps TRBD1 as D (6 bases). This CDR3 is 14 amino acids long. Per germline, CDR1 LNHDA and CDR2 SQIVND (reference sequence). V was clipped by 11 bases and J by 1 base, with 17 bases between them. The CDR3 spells CAVPRDNLNYGYTF. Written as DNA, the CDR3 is TGTGCCGTCCCTAGGGACAATCTTAACTATGGCTACACCTTC.

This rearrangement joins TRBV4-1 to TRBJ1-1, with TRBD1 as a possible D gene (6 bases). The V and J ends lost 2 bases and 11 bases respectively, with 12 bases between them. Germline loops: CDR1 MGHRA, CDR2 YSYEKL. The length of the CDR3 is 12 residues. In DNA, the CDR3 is TGCGCCAGCAGCCAATTAGGGGGGGAGGCTTTCTTT. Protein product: CASSQLGGEAFF.

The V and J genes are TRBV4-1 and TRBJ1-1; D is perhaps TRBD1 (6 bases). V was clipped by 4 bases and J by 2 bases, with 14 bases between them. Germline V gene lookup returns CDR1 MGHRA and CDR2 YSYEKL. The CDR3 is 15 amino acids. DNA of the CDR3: TGCGCCAGCAGCCGCCCGACAGGAAAAAACACTGAAGCTTTCTTT. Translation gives CASSRPTGKNTEAFF.

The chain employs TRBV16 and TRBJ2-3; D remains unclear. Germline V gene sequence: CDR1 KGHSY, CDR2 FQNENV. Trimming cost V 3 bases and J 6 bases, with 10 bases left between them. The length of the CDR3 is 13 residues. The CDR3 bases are TGTGCCAGCAGCCAGGCCCTTCAGGATACGCAGTATTTT. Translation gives CASSQALQDTQYF.

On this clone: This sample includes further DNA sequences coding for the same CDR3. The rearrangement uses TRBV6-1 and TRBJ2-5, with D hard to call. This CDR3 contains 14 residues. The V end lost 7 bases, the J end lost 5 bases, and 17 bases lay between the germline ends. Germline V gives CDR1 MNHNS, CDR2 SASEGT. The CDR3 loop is CASTGSQAWETQYF. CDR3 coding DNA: TGTGCCAGCACCGGAAGTCAGGCTTGGGAGACCCAGTACTTC.

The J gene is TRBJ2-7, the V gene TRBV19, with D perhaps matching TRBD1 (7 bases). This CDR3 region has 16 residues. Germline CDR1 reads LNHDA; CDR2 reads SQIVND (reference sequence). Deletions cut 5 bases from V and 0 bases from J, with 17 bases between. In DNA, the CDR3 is TGTGCCAGTAGTGTCCGACAGGGACTCATCTCCTACGAGCAGTACTTC. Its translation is CASSVRQGLISYEQYF.

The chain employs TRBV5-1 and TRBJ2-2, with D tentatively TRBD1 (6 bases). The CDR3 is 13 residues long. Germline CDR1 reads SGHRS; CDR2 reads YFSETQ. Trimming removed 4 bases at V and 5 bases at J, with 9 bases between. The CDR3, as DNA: TGCGCCAGCAGCATTGGACAGACCGGGGAGCTGTTTTTT. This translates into CASSIGQTGELFF. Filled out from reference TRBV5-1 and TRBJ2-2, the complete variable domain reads KAGVTQTPRYLIKTRGQQVTLSCSPISGHRSVSWYQQTPGQGLQFLFEYFSETQRNKGNFPGRFSGRQFSNSRSEMNVSTLELGDSALYLCASSIGQTGELFFGEGSRLTVL.

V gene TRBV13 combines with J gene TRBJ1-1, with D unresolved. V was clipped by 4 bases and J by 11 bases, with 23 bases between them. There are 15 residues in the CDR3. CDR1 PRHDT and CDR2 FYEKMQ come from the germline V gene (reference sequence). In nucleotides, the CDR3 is TGTGCCAGCAGCTCCTCGAGCGGGAAGGAAACGGAGGCTTTCTTT. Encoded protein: CASSSSSGKETEAFF.

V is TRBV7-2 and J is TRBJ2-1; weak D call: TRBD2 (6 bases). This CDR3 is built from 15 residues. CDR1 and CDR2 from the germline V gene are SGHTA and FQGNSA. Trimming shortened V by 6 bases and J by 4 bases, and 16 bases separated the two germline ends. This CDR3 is CASSPPGVGYNEQFF. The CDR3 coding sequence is TGTGCCAGCAGTCCCCCGGGAGTGGGGTACAATGAGCAGTTCTTC.

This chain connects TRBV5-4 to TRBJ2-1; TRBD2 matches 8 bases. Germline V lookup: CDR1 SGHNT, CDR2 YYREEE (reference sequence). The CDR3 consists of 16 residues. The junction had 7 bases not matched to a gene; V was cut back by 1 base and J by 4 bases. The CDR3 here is CASSLFGGDRYNEQFF. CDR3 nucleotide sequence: TGTGCCAGCAGCTTGTTCGGGGGGGATAGGTACAATGAGCAGTTCTTC.

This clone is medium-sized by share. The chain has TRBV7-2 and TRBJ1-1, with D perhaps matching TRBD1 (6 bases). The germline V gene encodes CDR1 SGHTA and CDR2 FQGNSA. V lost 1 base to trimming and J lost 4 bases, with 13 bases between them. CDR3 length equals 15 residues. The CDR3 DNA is TGTGCCAGCAGCTTAGGGGGGGGCTTAGGCACTGAAGCTTTCTTT. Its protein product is CASSLGGGLGTEAFF.

The chain's CDR3 is CASSSIHQGSDSPLHF. For the CDR3, the DNA is TGTGCCAGCAGCTCAATTCATCAGGGTTCCGATTCACCCCTCCACTTT. The chain is built from TRBV11-2 and TRBJ1-6; D possibly corresponds to TRBD1 (5 bases). Trimming took 4 bases from V and 8 from J, leaving 18 bases between them. The CDR3 contains 16 residues. From germline, CDR1 is SGHAT and CDR2 FQNNGV.

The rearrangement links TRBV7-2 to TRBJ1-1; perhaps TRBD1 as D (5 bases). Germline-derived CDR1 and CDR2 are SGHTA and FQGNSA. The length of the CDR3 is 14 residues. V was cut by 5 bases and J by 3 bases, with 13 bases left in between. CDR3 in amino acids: CASSPDFRDTEAFF. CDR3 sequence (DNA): TGTGCCAGCAGCCCTGACTTCAGGGACACTGAAGCTTTCTTT.

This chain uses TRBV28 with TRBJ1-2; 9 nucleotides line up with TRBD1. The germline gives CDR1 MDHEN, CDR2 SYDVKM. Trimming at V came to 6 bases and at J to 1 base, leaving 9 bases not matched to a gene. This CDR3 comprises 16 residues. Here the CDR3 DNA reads TGTGCCAGCAGCTTCCCCCCGGGACAGGGTAACTATGGCTACACCTTC. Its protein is CASSFPPGQGNYGYTF.

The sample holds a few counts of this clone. CDR3 loop: CASRRTKWTAGAKETQYF. The CDR3 region has the DNA TGTGCCAGCAGGCGGACTAAATGGACGGCCGGAGCTAAAGAGACCCAGTACTTC. The chain carries TRBV7-8 and TRBJ2-5, with D possibly being TRBD2 (6 bases). This CDR3 spans 18 amino acids. CDR1 is SGHVS, CDR2 FQNEAQ, per germline. The V end was cut by 6 bases, the J end by 3 bases, with 26 bases between. Combining the CDR3 with reference TRBV7-8 and TRBJ2-5 gives the whole variable domain GAGVSQSPRYKVAKRGQDVALRCDPISGHVSLFWYQQALGQGPEFLTYFQNEAQLDKSGLPSDRFFAERPEGSVSTLKIQRTQQEDSAVYLCASRRTKWTAGAKETQYFGPGTRLLVL.

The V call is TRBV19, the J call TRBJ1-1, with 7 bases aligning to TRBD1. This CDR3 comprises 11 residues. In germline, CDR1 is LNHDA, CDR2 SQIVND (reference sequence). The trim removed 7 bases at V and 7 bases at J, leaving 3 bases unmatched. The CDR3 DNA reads TGTGCCAGTATTCGGGACAGTGAAGCTTTCTTT. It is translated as CASIRDSEAFF.

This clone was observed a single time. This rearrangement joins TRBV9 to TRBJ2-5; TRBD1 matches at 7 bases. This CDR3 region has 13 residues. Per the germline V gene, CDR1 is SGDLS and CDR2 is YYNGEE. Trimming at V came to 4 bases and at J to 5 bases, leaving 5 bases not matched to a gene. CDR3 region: CASSPQGEETQYF. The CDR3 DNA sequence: TGTGCCAGCAGCCCCCAGGGGGAGGAGACCCAGTACTTC.

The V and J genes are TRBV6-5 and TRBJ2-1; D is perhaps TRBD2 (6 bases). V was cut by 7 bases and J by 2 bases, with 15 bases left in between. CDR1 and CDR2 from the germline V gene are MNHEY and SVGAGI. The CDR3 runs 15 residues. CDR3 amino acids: CASTPGLQTYNEQFF. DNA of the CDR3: TGTGCCAGCACCCCGGGACTCCAAACCTACAATGAGCAGTTCTTC.

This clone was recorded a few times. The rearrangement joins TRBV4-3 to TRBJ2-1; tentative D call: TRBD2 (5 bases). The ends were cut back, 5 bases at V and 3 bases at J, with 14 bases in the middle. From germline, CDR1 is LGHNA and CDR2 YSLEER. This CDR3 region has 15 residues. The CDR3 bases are TGCGCCAGCAGCGGACGGAAAGGAGGCTACAATGAGCAGTTCTTC. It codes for CASSGRKGGYNEQFF.

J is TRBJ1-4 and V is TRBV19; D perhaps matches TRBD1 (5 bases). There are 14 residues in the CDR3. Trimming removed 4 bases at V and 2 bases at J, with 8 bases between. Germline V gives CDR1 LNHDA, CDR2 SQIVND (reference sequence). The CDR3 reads CASSRTHTNEKLFF. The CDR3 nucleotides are TGTGCCAGTAGTAGGACACATACTAATGAAAAACTGTTTTTT.

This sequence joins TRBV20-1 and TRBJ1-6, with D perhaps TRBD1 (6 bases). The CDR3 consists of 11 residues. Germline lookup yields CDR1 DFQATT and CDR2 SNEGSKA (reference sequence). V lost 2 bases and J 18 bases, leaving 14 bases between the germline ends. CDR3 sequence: CSARHDRNHHF. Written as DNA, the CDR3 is TGCAGTGCTAGACATGACAGGAATCACCACTTT.

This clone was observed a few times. The CDR3 is CASSPLPPGLGTYEQYF. Here the CDR3 DNA reads TGCGCCAGCAGCCCGCTCCCTCCGGGACTAGGAACCTACGAGCAGTACTTC. The chain links TRBV5-1 to TRBJ2-7; 8 bases agree with TRBD2. The V segment lost 4 bases and the J segment 2 bases; nucleotides outside the gene matches: 14. The germline gives CDR1 SGHRS, CDR2 YFSETQ. This CDR3 comprises 17 residues.